These T cell receptor beta chains were read from a single sample in a study of T cell responses to AZD1222 COVID-19 vaccine. Assay used: immunoSEQ multiplex PCR; TCRdb lists only in-frame clones, some missing. The table shows some 99,000 clones, with 88% occurring only once. The material sequenced was peripheral blood, taken on day 0 of AZD1222 vaccination. All receptors come from an adult in good health. The CDR3 runs from the conserved cysteine through the conserved F or W. The D gene is left open where the match is weak. Not all rows give a size; the values are once, few, many and, for expanded clones, a class.

clone_size d_call j_call v_call cdr3_aa cdr3_nt
NA NA TRBJ2-7 TRBV29-1 CSVEVGGPPYEQYF TGCAGCGTTGAGGTCGGGGGGCCGCCCTACGAGCAGTACTTC
NA TRBD1 TRBJ2-7 TRBV7-2 CASSRGTGLYEQYF TGTGCCAGCAGCCGCGGGACAGGTCTCTACGAGCAGTACTTC
NA NA TRBJ2-2 TRBV5-4 CASSPDTSRNTGELFF TGTGCCAGCAGCCCCGACACTAGCAGGAACACCGGGGAGCTGTTTTTT
NA NA TRBJ1-2 TRBV15 CATSRDHRNYGYTF TGTGCCACCAGCAGAGATCACCGAAACTATGGCTACACCTTC
NA TRBD1 TRBJ1-1 TRBV27 CASSFGPFPGTGDAFF TGTGCCAGCAGTTTTGGGCCCTTCCCCGGGACAGGGGACGCTTTCTTT
NA TRBD2 TRBJ2-2 TRBV4-3 CASSQGSGAYGELFF TGCGCCAGCAGCCAAGGGAGCGGGGCGTACGGGGAGCTGTTTTTT
NA NA TRBJ1-2 TRBV6-2/TRBV6-3 CASSNLPTGTYGYTF TGTGCCAGCAGTAACCTCCCTACAGGGACCTATGGCTACACCTTC
NA NA TRBJ1-1 TRBV5-6 CASSFIMNTEAFF TGTGCCAGCAGCTTCATCATGAACACTGAAGCTTTCTTT
NA NA TRBJ2-7 TRBV12-3/TRBV12-4 CASRVTASYEQYF TGTGCCAGCAGGGTGACAGCTTCCTACGAGCAGTACTTC
NA NA TRBJ1-1 TRBV10-2 CASAPRQNTEAFF TGCGCCAGCGCCCCTCGGCAGAACACTGAAGCTTTCTTT
NA NA TRBJ2-1 TRBV18 CASSPPSTPRQFF TGTGCCAGCTCACCACCATCAACCCCCAGGCAGTTCTTC
once TRBD1 TRBJ2-5 TRBV3-1/TRBV3-2 CASSPPGQGFGTQYF TGTGCCAGCAGCCCCCCCGGACAGGGGTTTGGGACCCAGTACTTC
NA TRBD1 TRBJ2-7 TRBV7-6 CASSLASTGGMYEQYF TGTGCCAGCAGCTTAGCTTCGACAGGGGGTATGTACGAGCAGTACTTC
once NA TRBJ2-3 TRBV28 CASNPSGANFGDTQYF TGTGCCAGCAATCCCTCCGGGGCAAACTTCGGGGATACGCAGTATTTT
NA TRBD1 TRBJ1-4 TRBV7-8 CASSRQGEKLFF TGTGCCAGCAGCCGACAGGGGGAAAAACTGTTTTTT
NA NA TRBJ1-6 TRBV18 CASSPPGRVDSPLHF TGTGCCAGCTCACCACCGGGCAGGGTAGATTCACCCCTCCACTTT
NA NA TRBJ1-6 TRBV27 CASSRRGTYNSPLHF TGTGCCAGCAGCCGACGAGGGACCTATAATTCACCCCTCCACTTT
NA NA TRBJ2-5 TRBV7-2 CASSLVGVGETQYF TGTGCCAGCAGCTTAGTGGGGGTAGGAGAGACCCAGTACTTC
NA TRBD1 TRBJ1-2 TRBV5-1 CASSSGQLYGYTF TGCGCCAGCAGCTCGGGACAGCTATATGGCTACACCTTC
NA NA TRBJ1-1 TRBV7-8 CASSLGGRILGEAFF TGTGCCAGCAGCTTAGGGGGGCGGATCCTAGGTGAAGCTTTCTTT
NA TRBD1 TRBJ1-1 TRBV28 CASSLVQGQGWAEAFF TGTGCCAGCAGTTTGGTTCAGGGACAGGGTTGGGCTGAAGCTTTCTTT
NA NA TRBJ1-1 TRBV14 CASSRWDLTATEAFF TGTGCCAGCAGCCGGTGGGACCTTACGGCCACTGAAGCTTTCTTT
NA NA TRBJ1-2 TRBV7-2 CASSLARGALNYGYTF TGTGCCAGCAGCTTAGCGCGGGGGGCCCTTAACTATGGCTACACCTTC
few NA TRBJ1-3 TRBV18 CASSPSANRGGNTIYF TGTGCCAGCTCACCCTCAGCCAATAGGGGAGGAAACACCATATATTTT
NA TRBD2 TRBJ2-1 TRBV11-3 CASLPGGPLTYNEQFF TGTGCCAGCCTCCCGGGAGGGCCCTTAACATACAATGAGCAGTTCTTC
NA NA TRBJ2-5 TRBV18 CASSLKGRETQYF TGTGCCAGCTCACTTAAAGGCCGAGAGACCCAGTACTTC
NA TRBD2 TRBJ2-4 TRBV11-3 CASSLGLAGGSVAKNIQYF TGTGCCAGCAGCTTAGGACTAGCGGGAGGCTCCGTGGCCAAAAACATTCAGTACTTC
NA TRBD1 TRBJ1-5 TRBV5-5 CASSLEGAGQPQHF TGTGCCAGCAGCTTGGAGGGGGCCGGTCAGCCCCAGCATTTT
NA TRBD2 TRBJ2-5 TRBV20-1 CSASFRWGGSQETQYF TGCAGTGCTAGTTTCAGGTGGGGGGGGTCCCAAGAGACCCAGTACTTC
NA NA TRBJ1-5 TRBV24-1 CATPGVFGCNQPQHF TGTGCCACCCCGGGGGTTTTCGGGTGCAATCAGCCCCAGCATTTT
NA TRBD2 TRBJ2-5 TRBV9 CASSADSGGLGETQYF TGTGCCAGCAGCGCCGATTCGGGAGGGCTAGGGGAGACCCAGTACTTC
NA NA TRBJ1-5 TRBV5-4 CASSLEGYQPQHF TGTGCCAGCAGCTTAGAGGGGTATCAGCCCCAGCATTTT
NA NA TRBJ1-3 TRBV5-1 CASSPWTGRYSGNTIYF TGCGCCAGCAGCCCCTGGACGGGTCGGTACTCTGGAAACACCATATATTTT
few NA TRBJ1-3 TRBV6-5 CASRAREHGNTIYF TGTGCCAGCAGGGCCAGGGAGCATGGAAACACCATATATTTT
NA TRBD1 TRBJ2-7 TRBV5-1 CASAVGGQGIYEQYF TGCGCCAGCGCGGTCGGGGGACAGGGGATCTACGAGCAGTACTTC
few NA TRBJ1-6 TRBV11-2 CASSLSGNVLLHF TGTGCCAGCAGCTTATCAGGAAACGTTCTCCTCCACTTT
NA NA TRBJ1-6 TRBV7-2 CASSFVRDKSPLHF TGTGCCAGCAGCTTCGTCCGGGACAAATCACCCCTCCACTTT
NA NA TRBJ1-1 TRBV28 CASSARQRNTEAFF TGTGCCAGCAGTGCCAGACAGAGGAACACTGAAGCTTTCTTT
NA NA TRBJ2-6 TRBV6-5 CASSYSQFSGANVLTF TGTGCCAGCAGTTACTCGCAGTTCTCTGGGGCCAACGTCCTGACTTTC
NA NA TRBJ1-2 TRBV2 CASSVESTYYGYTF TGTGCCAGCAGTGTCGAGAGTACTTACTATGGCTACACCTTC
NA NA TRBJ2-1 TRBV4-1 CASSHLRDGLNEQFF TGCGCCAGCAGCCATCTCCGGGACGGGCTCAATGAGCAGTTCTTC
NA NA TRBJ1-4 TRBV12-3/TRBV12-4 CASRQGANEKLFF TGTGCCAGCAGGCAGGGTGCTAATGAAAAACTGTTTTTT
once NA TRBJ1-3 TRBV5-1 CASSLVAATGNTIYF TGCGCCAGCAGCTTGGTGGCCGCCACTGGAAACACCATATATTTT
NA TRBD1 TRBJ1-2 TRBV3-1/TRBV3-2 CASSQGQGGNYGYTF TGTGCCAGCAGCCAAGGACAGGGGGGAAACTATGGCTACACCTTC
NA NA TRBJ2-1 TRBV5-1 CASSLEDSYNEQFF TGCGCCAGCAGCTTAGAGGATTCCTACAATGAGCAGTTCTTC
NA TRBD1 TRBJ2-1 TRBV18 CASSPLDRVGNEQFF TGTGCCAGCTCACCATTAGACAGGGTAGGCAATGAGCAGTTCTTC
once TRBD2 TRBJ2-1 TRBV5-4 CASSSGTSGFNEQFF TGTGCCAGCAGCTCCGGGACTAGCGGTTTCAATGAGCAGTTCTTC
NA NA TRBJ1-6 TRBV4-2 CASSQGGGAYNSPLHF TGTGCCAGCAGCCAGGGCGGGGGGGCGTATAATTCACCCCTCCACTTT
NA NA TRBJ1-4 TRBV11-2 CASSPPGGEKLFF TGTGCCAGCAGCCCCCCCGGGGGTGAAAAACTGTTTTTT
NA NA TRBJ1-1 TRBV29-1 CSVGGTEAFF TGCAGCGTCGGCGGCACTGAAGCTTTCTTT
NA NA TRBJ1-2 TRBV28 CASSSVSYGYTF TGTGCCAGCAGTTCTGTCAGCTATGGCTACACCTTC